Listed below are T cell receptor beta chains from one sample, sequenced in a study of T-cell reconstitution after alpha-beta-depleted transplantation in children. MiXCR, run by TCRdb on the PCR reads, gives a single entry per CDR3 protein. The sample lists 550,000 to 600,000 distinct CDR3 sequences, about 23% occurring once. The specimen comprised PBMCs, mostly from graft donor cells, sampled 360 days after TCRalphabeta/CD19-depleted stem cell transplant. The receptor set was obtained from a boy in the first two years of life who had a stem cell transplant for acute myeloid leukemia, so the T cells may come from the graft donor. Each CDR3 is given with its conserved first and last residue. A D gene is named only where the DNA matches it firmly. Clone size is not always given. Where it is, it says once, few, many or a class for expanded clones.

D	J	size	V	DNA	CDR3
-	TRBJ1-5	few	TRBV6-1	TGTGCCAGCAGCCTATACCTCCAGGGGTTTGATCAGCCCCAGCATTTT	CASSLYLQGFDQPQHF
TRBD2	TRBJ2-3	-	TRBV4-1	TGCGCCAGCAGCCATGTACTAGCGGGAGGGTCGGATACGCAGTATTTT	CASSHVLAGGSDTQYF
-	TRBJ2-5	many	TRBV20-1	TGCAGTGCTAGAGATTATTCGGGCAGCCTAGAGACCCAGTACTTC	CSARDYSGSLETQYF
TRBD2	TRBJ2-2	-	TRBV27	TGTGCCAGCAGTTTAAACGTTTTTTGGTCTAGCGGGACCGGGGAGCTGTTTTTT	CASSLNVFWSSGTGELFF
TRBD1	TRBJ2-7	many	TRBV20-1	TGCAGTGCTAGTCGGCAGGGGGCGAATGAGCAGTACTTC	CSASRQGANEQYF
-	TRBJ2-2	-	TRBV20-1	TGCAGTGCCTCGTCCTGGGAGGAGCTGTTTTTT	CSASSWEELFF
-	TRBJ2-1	-	TRBV12-3/TRBV12-4	TGTGCCAGCAGTTTCTTCCGAGGCAATGAGCAGTTCTTC	CASSFFRGNEQFF
TRBD2	TRBJ2-5	few	TRBV5-4	TGTGCCAGCAGCTCGGGGAGGGAGAAAGAGACCCAGTACTTC	CASSSGREKETQYF
-	TRBJ1-4	many	TRBV15	TGTGCCACCCGCGTGCCGGAGGAGACTAATGAAAAACTGTTTTTT	CATRVPEETNEKLFF
-	TRBJ1-3	few	TRBV15	TGTGCCACCAGCAGAGATCCGACAGCCTCTGGAAACACCATATATTTT	CATSRDPTASGNTIYF
-	TRBJ1-4	-	TRBV20-1	TGCAGTGCTAGAGCGGCAGAGCGGGAAGAAAAACTGTTTTTT	CSARAAEREEKLFF
-	TRBJ2-4	-	TRBV9	TGTGCCAGCAGCCCCTTTGACGGTGGAGGAAACATTCAGTACTTC	CASSPFDGGGNIQYF
-	TRBJ1-2	-	TRBV7-9	TGTGCCAGCAGCTTAAGGGCAGGGCACTATGGCTACACCTTC	CASSLRAGHYGYTF
TRBD1	TRBJ2-2	few	TRBV5-1	TGCGCCAGCAGCTCGGTACAGGGGGCCGGCACCGGGGAGCTGTTTTTT	CASSSVQGAGTGELFF
-	TRBJ2-1	-	TRBV2	TGTGCCAGCAGTGAATTTCAGGGGAATGAGCAGTTCTTC	CASSEFQGNEQFF
-	TRBJ2-1	-	TRBV12-3/TRBV12-4	TGTGCCAGCAGTTTATTCCCCCCGGGATCACGCAGGGGCAATGAGCAGTTCTTC	CASSLFPPGSRRGNEQFF
TRBD1	TRBJ2-7	many	TRBV20-1	TGCAGTGCTGAAGGGGACAGGGACTACGAGCAGTACTTC	CSAEGDRDYEQYF
-	TRBJ1-2	many	TRBV4-1	TGCGCCAGCAGCCAAGAGGAACTTGACTTCTATGGCTACACCTTC	CASSQEELDFYGYTF
-	TRBJ2-3	-	TRBV29-1	TGCAGCGTTAAATCGTTTAGCACAGATACGCAGTATTTT	CSVKSFSTDTQYF
-	TRBJ1-1	few	TRBV5-1	TGCGCCAGCAGCCACAGCCGGGCGGTGAACACTGAAGCTTTCTTT	CASSHSRAVNTEAFF
-	TRBJ2-1	many	TRBV14	TGTGCCAGCAGCCAGATACAGGGAAATGAGCAGTTCTTC	CASSQIQGNEQFF
TRBD1	TRBJ1-1	-	TRBV10-3	TGTGCCATCAGTGTTGGGACAGATTACACTGAAGCTTTCTTT	CAISVGTDYTEAFF
-	TRBJ2-1	few	TRBV20-1	TGCAGTGCTAGAGCACTAGAAATTTACAATGAGCAGTTCTTC	CSARALEIYNEQFF
-	TRBJ2-1	few	TRBV24-1	TGTGCCACCAGCTCCGGGCTGGGCAATGAGCAGTTCTTC	CATSSGLGNEQFF
TRBD1	TRBJ2-2	few	TRBV24-1	TGTGCCACCAGACAACGACAGGGTTCCGGGGAGCTGTTTTTT	CATRQRQGSGELFF
-	TRBJ2-3	-	TRBV7-2	TGTGCCAGCAATCGTGATCTGGGGGATACGCAGTATTTT	CASNRDLGDTQYF
-	TRBJ1-5	many	TRBV20-1	TGCAGTGCTAGGTTCCCGCTGGGCAATCAGCCCCAGCATTTT	CSARFPLGNQPQHF
-	TRBJ1-2	-	TRBV6-5	TGTGCCAGCAGTTACTCGAAGGGAGGCTACACCTTC	CASSYSKGGYTF
-	TRBJ2-3	-	TRBV29-1	TGCAGCGTTGAAGGAACAGGATCCACAGATACGCAGTATTTT	CSVEGTGSTDTQYF
-	TRBJ2-5	-	TRBV6-1	TGTGCCAGCTGGGGGCTAGCGGCTGGAGAGACCCAGTACTTC	CASWGLAAGETQYF
TRBD1	TRBJ2-2	-	TRBV25-1	TGTGCCAGCGGACAGGGTATCCCCGGGGAGCTGTTTTTT	CASGQGIPGELFF
-	TRBJ2-1	few	TRBV6-5	TGTGCCAGCAGTTACACGGGGAGACCTCGGGATGAGCAGTTCTTC	CASSYTGRPRDEQFF
TRBD1	TRBJ2-3	-	TRBV28	TGTGCCAGCAGTTTACGCACATTTCGGACAGGGGGCACAGATACGCAGTATTTT	CASSLRTFRTGGTDTQYF
TRBD2	TRBJ2-5	-	TRBV5-1	TGCGCCAGCAGCTTGTACGGGCTAGCGGAAGAGACCCAGTACTTC	CASSLYGLAEETQYF
TRBD1	TRBJ1-1	-	TRBV20-1	TGCGGCATGGAGGGACAGGATGAAGCTTTCTTT	CGMEGQDEAFF
TRBD2	TRBJ2-1	many	TRBV29-1	TGCAGCGTTAAAAGGGCTAGCGGCACCAATGAGCAGTTCTTC	CSVKRASGTNEQFF
TRBD1	TRBJ2-3	many	TRBV20-1	TGCAGTGCCGTTTTTCGACAGGGGTCCACAGATACGCAGTATTTT	CSAVFRQGSTDTQYF
TRBD1	TRBJ2-1	few	TRBV6-2/TRBV6-3	TGTGCCAGCAGACAAACAGGGGGCAATGAGCAGTTCTTC	CASRQTGGNEQFF
-	TRBJ2-5	many	TRBV7-2	TGTGCCAGCAGCTTCCGGGTGGAGACCCAGTACTTC	CASSFRVETQYF
-	TRBJ2-2	-	TRBV15	TGTGCCACCAGCAGAGAGGGAAGGGGAATCGGGGAGCTGTTTTTT	CATSREGRGIGELFF
TRBD2	TRBJ2-1	many	TRBV7-2	TGTGCCAGCAGCGCCGGACTAGCAGTCTACAATGAGCAGTTCTTC	CASSAGLAVYNEQFF
TRBD1	TRBJ2-1	few	TRBV20-1	TGCAGTGCTAGAGTCCTCTTCCGGGACAGAAAATACAATGAGCAGTTCTTC	CSARVLFRDRKYNEQFF
-	TRBJ2-7	-	TRBV27	TGTGCCAGCAGACGCCGAAACAGGTACTACGAGCAGTACTTC	CASRRRNRYYEQYF
-	TRBJ1-1	many	TRBV12-3/TRBV12-4	TGTGCCAGCGGGGTAAGTGGGACTGAAGCTTTCTTT	CASGVSGTEAFF
TRBD1	TRBJ1-1	many	TRBV6-5	TGTGCCAGCAGTACGACAGGGGGGGACACTGAAGCTTTCTTT	CASSTTGGDTEAFF
-	TRBJ1-2	-	TRBV28	TGTGCCAGCAGCCCAGACGGAGCGCGGAGCTACACCTTC	CASSPDGARSYTF
-	TRBJ2-7	-	TRBV18	TGTGCCAGCTCAAGACAGCACGGGCAGTACTTC	CASSRQHGQYF
-	TRBJ1-6	many	TRBV12-3/TRBV12-4	TGTGCCAGCAGTTTAAGGAGCCCTTTTAATTCACCCCTCCACTTT	CASSLRSPFNSPLHF
-	TRBJ2-4	many	TRBV12-3/TRBV12-4	TGTGCCAGCAGCGCGACCGGGACCCTAAACATTCAGTACTTC	CASSATGTLNIQYF
-	TRBJ2-3	-	TRBV12-3/TRBV12-4	TGTGCCAGCAGGGCGTCTAGCTACACCACAGATACGCAGTATTTT	CASRASSYTTDTQYF
-	TRBJ2-5	-	TRBV29-1	TGCAGCGTTGAAGGTTCTTCATGGGGGGATCAAGAGACCCAGTACTTC	CSVEGSSWGDQETQYF
-	TRBJ2-5	-	TRBV29-1	TGCAGCGTTTGGTCAGTCAAAGAGACCCAGTACTTC	CSVWSVKETQYF
TRBD1	TRBJ2-3	many	TRBV20-1	TGCAGTGCTGGATCCGGGACAGGGGGAAGGGATACGCAGTATTTT	CSAGSGTGGRDTQYF
TRBD1	TRBJ2-3	many	TRBV29-1	TGCAGCGTGCTGGGGACAGCTAGCACAGATACGCAGTATTTT	CSVLGTASTDTQYF
TRBD1	TRBJ2-3	few	TRBV6-1	TGTGCCAGCAGTGGACAGGGACCAGATACGCAGTATTTT	CASSGQGPDTQYF
-	TRBJ1-1	-	TRBV23-1	TGCGCCAGCAGTCTGGCCGATGAGAACACTGAAGCTTTCTTT	CASSLADENTEAFF
TRBD2	TRBJ2-3	many	TRBV20-1	TGCAGTGCTAGCGGGCTAGCGGGGTTCGGAGGGGCGCAGTATTTT	CSASGLAGFGGAQYF
-	TRBJ1-3	-	TRBV12-3/TRBV12-4	TGTGCCAGCAAGGAGGGGAACACCATATATTTT	CASKEGNTIYF